These 28 T cell receptor beta chains share one sample of origin, sequenced in a study of blood T cell repertoires in COVID-19. This table comes from immunoSEQ multiplex PCR, and its TCRdb copy is limited to in-frame clones, with some not included. The sample holds about 230,000 clones, approximately 89% seen once. What was sequenced was PBMCs or T cells enriched from blood (not recorded which). The receptor source for this set is a woman aged 30 to 39 with acute COVID-19.

The V and J genes are TRBV5-4 and TRBJ2-3; 7 bases are shared with TRBD2. Per the germline V gene, CDR1 is SGHNT and CDR2 is YYREEE (reference sequence). V trimming: 2 bases; J trimming: 1 base; junction bases outside the gene matches: 4. CDR3 length: 15 residues. In nucleotides, the CDR3 is TGTGCCAGCAGCTTAGTAACTAGCGGCACAGATACGCAGTATTTT. Its protein is CASSLVTSGTDTQYF. Supplemented by reference TRBV5-4 and TRBJ2-3, the full variable domain reads ETGVTQSPTHLIKTRGQQVTLRCSSQSGHNTVSWYQQALGQGPQFIFQYYREEENGRGNFPPRFSGLQFPNYSSELNVNALELDDSALYLCASSLVTSGTDTQYFGPGTRLTVL.

This chain uses TRBV2 with TRBJ2-3, with TRBD2 as a possible D gene (6 bases). Germline loops: CDR1 SNHLY, CDR2 FYNNEI. Trimming removed 3 bases at V and 7 bases at J, with 14 bases between. CDR3 length equals 14 residues. CDR3 bases: TGTGCCAGCAGTGAGGGACTCGCCTCCAATACGCAGTATTTT. Its protein is CASSEGLASNTQYF.

In this sample, this clone turned up many times. The V and J genes are TRBV4-1 and TRBJ1-6, with D perhaps TRBD1 (5 bases). V was pared by 0 bases and J by 1 base, with 13 bases between. This CDR3 is built from 18 residues. Germline CDR1 MGHRA, CDR2 YSYEKL. The CDR3 sequence is CASSQEAPQGSYNSPLHF. Here the CDR3 DNA reads TGCGCCAGCAGCCAAGAAGCCCCCCAGGGTTCCTATAATTCACCCCTCCACTTT.

The V call is TRBV7-2, the J call TRBJ2-1; D is unresolved. Trimming removed 1 base at V and 4 bases at J, with 8 bases between. Germline V gives CDR1 SGHTA, CDR2 FQGNSA. This CDR3 contains 14 residues. CDR3 amino acids: CASSLGAEYNEQFF. The CDR3 nucleotides read TGTGCCAGCAGCTTAGGGGCCGAATACAATGAGCAGTTCTTC.

The gene calls are TRBV12-3 or TRBV12-4 and TRBJ1-6; D is unclear. This CDR3 has 13 amino acids. Trimming took off 2 bases at V and 7 bases at J, with 6 bases between the two ends. The CDR3 bases are TGTGCCAGCAGTTTATCTCCGAATTCACCCCTCCACTTT. Its protein is CASSLSPNSPLHF.

The chain combines TRBV10-1 with TRBJ2-2; D perhaps matches TRBD1 (6 bases). The CDR3 has 14 residues. Germline CDR1 reads WNHNN; CDR2 reads SYGVQD (reference sequence). V gave up 6 bases and J gave up 3 bases, with 11 bases separating them. CDR3 sequence: CASRVDRDTGELFF. As DNA, the CDR3 is TGCGCCAGCAGGGTGGACAGAGACACCGGGGAGCTGTTTTTT.

The chain is built from TRBV19 and TRBJ2-2; TRBD2 aligns across 13 bases. Per germline, CDR1 LNHDA and CDR2 SQIVND (reference sequence). The CDR3 is 15 amino acids. V lost 5 bases, J lost 7 bases, and 4 bases stayed unmatched. For the CDR3, the DNA is TGTGCCAGTAGTGGACTAGCGGGGGTTTACGGGGAGCTGTTTTTT. Amino acids: CASSGLAGVYGELFF.

This chain links TRBV3-1 (or the pseudogene TRBV3-2) with TRBJ2-2; 10 bases line up with TRBD2. V was clipped by 0 bases and J by 7 bases; unmatched bases: 8. The CDR3 totals 17 residues. Per the germline V gene, CDR1 is LGHDT and CDR2 is YNNKEL (reference sequence). The CDR3 region has the DNA TGTGCCAGCAGCCAAGATAGTAAGCGGGGGGGCGTCGGGGAGCTGTTTTTT. As protein: CASSQDSKRGGVGELFF.

This clone was recorded a few times. DNA of the CDR3: TGTGCCAGTAGTACCCTGGGACTAGCGGGACGTTCCTACGAGCAGTACTTC. Amino acid sequence: CASSTLGLAGRSYEQYF. This chain joins TRBV19 and TRBJ2-7; 13 bases are a match to TRBD2. V gave up 4 bases and J gave up 1 base; unmatched junction bases: 7. The CDR3 totals 17 residues. Germline-derived CDR1 and CDR2 are LNHDA and SQIVND (reference sequence). The variable domain in full, completed from reference TRBV19 and TRBJ2-7, reads DGGITQSPKYLFRKEGQNVTLSCEQNLNHDAMYWYRQDPGQGLRLIYYSQIVNDFQKGDIAEGYSVSREKKESFPLTVTSAQKNPTAFYLCASSTLGLAGRSYEQYFGPGTRLTVT.

This chain uses TRBV15 with TRBJ1-5, with TRBD1 matching over 8 bases. V shed 1 base, J shed 4 bases, and the junction held 9 bases outside the gene matches. CDR3 size: 17 residues. CDR1 LNHNV and CDR2 YYDKDF come from the germline V gene (reference sequence). The DNA of the CDR3 is TGTGCCACCAGCAGAGCCTGGGACAGGCAACATAATCAGCCCCAGCATTTT. Translation gives CATSRAWDRQHNQPQHF.

The V and J genes are TRBV4-1 and TRBJ2-2, with D uncertain. V lost 4 bases, J lost 3 bases, and 3 bases lay in between. This CDR3 is 12 amino acids long. Germline CDR1 MGHRA, CDR2 YSYEKL. CDR3 bases: TGCGCCAGCAGCCGAGACACCGGGGAGCTGTTTTTT. It is translated as CASSRDTGELFF.

The rearrangement uses TRBV5-1 and TRBJ2-7; 9 bases are shared with TRBD1. Looked up from germline, CDR1 is SGHRS and CDR2 is YFSETQ. The length of the CDR3 is 15 residues. The junction had 10 bases not matched to a gene; V was cut back by 4 bases and J by 5 bases. CDR3 in DNA: TGCGCCAGCAGCAGAGGGACAGGGCATCACGACGAGCAGTACTTC. Protein sequence: CASSRGTGHHDEQYF. The full variable domain, its missing parts supplied by reference TRBV5-1 and TRBJ2-7, is KAGVTQTPRYLIKTRGQQVTLSCSPISGHRSVSWYQQTPGQGLQFLFEYFSETQRNKGNFPGRFSGRQFSNSRSEMNVSTLELGDSALYLCASSRGTGHHDEQYFGPGTRLTVT.

The chain recombines TRBV4-1 with TRBJ1-1, with 8 bases that match TRBD1. Trimming removed 3 bases from V and 2 bases from J; junction bases left unmatched: 8. This CDR3 is built from 16 residues. Per germline, CDR1 MGHRA and CDR2 YSYEKL. CDR3 in DNA: TGCGCCAGCAGCCAGGAAGTTGACAGGGGAAACACTGAAGCTTTCTTT. Translation: CASSQEVDRGNTEAFF.

The V and J genes are TRBV11-2 and TRBJ2-1; 13 nucleotides match TRBD2. This CDR3 is 16 amino acids long. Germline loops: CDR1 SGHAT, CDR2 FQNNGV. With 4 bases clipped from V and 10 bases from J, the junction kept 10 bases outside the gene matches. The CDR3 region is CASSSTRTSGGYEQFF. The DNA for the CDR3 is TGTGCCAGCAGCTCGACCCGGACTAGCGGGGGATACGAGCAGTTCTTC.

This chain links TRBV12-5 with TRBJ1-6; weak D call: TRBD1 (5 bases). Germline CDR1 LGHNT, CDR2 FRNRAP. Trimming left V 5 bases short and J 4 bases short, with 12 bases between. The length of the CDR3 is 15 residues. In nucleotides, the CDR3 is TGTGCTAGTGGTAGGGGAAGAGGTTATAATTCACCCCTCCACTTT. The encoded protein is CASGRGRGYNSPLHF. The complete variable domain, with remaining parts taken from reference TRBV12-5 and TRBJ1-6, reads DARVTQTPRHKVTEMGQEVTMRCQPILGHNTVFWYRQTMMQGLELLAYFRNRAPLDDSGMPKDRFSAEMPDATLATLKIQPSEPRDSAVYFCASGRGRGYNSPLHFGNGTRLTVT.

The chain joins TRBV9 to TRBJ2-2; D uncertain. The germline CDR1 and CDR2 sequences are SGDLS and YYNGEE. CDR3 length equals 17 residues. Trimming stripped 0 bases from V and 0 bases from J, with 12 bases between. CDR3 protein: CASSVGLSEANTGELFF. The CDR3 coding sequence is TGTGCCAGCAGCGTAGGATTGTCAGAGGCGAACACCGGGGAGCTGTTTTTT.

V usage is TRBV3-1 (or the pseudogene TRBV3-2) and J usage is TRBJ2-7, with D perhaps matching TRBD1 (6 bases). From germline, CDR1 is LGHDT and CDR2 YNNKEL (reference sequence). There are 17 residues in the CDR3. Trimming stripped 4 bases from V and 5 bases from J, with 24 bases between. CDR3 protein: CASSPATTGSRIHEQYF. CDR3 in DNA: TGTGCCAGCAGCCCAGCCACCACAGGGTCTAGGATCCACGAGCAGTACTTC.

The rearrangement joins TRBV7-2 to TRBJ1-2, with 7 bases aligning to TRBD1. The germline V gene encodes CDR1 SGHTA and CDR2 FQGNSA. CDR3 length equals 15 residues. The J segment lost 1 base and the V segment lost 5 bases, leaving 7 bases of the junction unmatched. The CDR3 spells CASSLPGQHNYGYTF. CDR3 DNA: TGTGCCAGCAGCCTACCGGGACAGCATAACTATGGCTACACCTTC.

The rearrangement links TRBV10-2 to TRBJ2-2; D is perhaps TRBD2 (5 bases). V shed 6 bases and J shed 3 bases, with 11 bases lying between them. The CDR3 sequence is 14 residues long. CDR1 is WSHSY, CDR2 SAAADI, per germline. The CDR3: CASSLPGYTGELFF. In DNA form, the CDR3 reads TGCGCCAGCAGCTTGCCGGGGTACACCGGGGAGCTGTTTTTT.

About this clone: Other DNA variants within this sample encode the same CDR3. CDR3: CASSVGGSYNSPLHF. For the CDR3, the DNA is TGTGCCAGCAGCGTCGGGGGCTCCTATAATTCACCCCTCCACTTT. The chain couples TRBV9 to TRBJ1-6; the D gene is possibly TRBD1 (5 bases). Germline CDR1 reads SGDLS; CDR2 reads YYNGEE. This CDR3 is built from 15 residues. The V and J ends lost 2 bases and 0 bases respectively, with 6 bases between them.

The chain uses TRBV20-1 and TRBJ2-2; D is possibly TRBD1 (5 bases). Germline V lookup: CDR1 DFQATT, CDR2 SNEGSKA (reference sequence). Trimming stripped 3 bases from V and 5 bases from J, with 13 bases between. This CDR3 is built from 14 residues. The CDR3 reads CSASLQGRTGELFF. Here the CDR3 DNA reads TGCAGTGCTAGTTTGCAGGGAAGGACCGGGGAGCTGTTTTTT.

CDR3 sequence: CASSSHFGRGRWAETQYF. CDR3 in DNA: TGTGCCAGCAGCTCCCATTTCGGTAGAGGGCGATGGGCAGAGACCCAGTACTTC. The chain has TRBV7-2 and TRBJ2-5; D possibly corresponds to TRBD2 (5 bases). The V gene's germline CDR1 is SGHTA and CDR2 FQGNSA. Between the trimmed V and J ends, which lost 4 bases and 4 bases, there was a span of 25 bases. CDR3 size: 18 residues.

The gene calls are TRBV19 and TRBJ2-1; 11 bases map to TRBD2. CDR1 is LNHDA and CDR2 is SQIVND in the germline V gene (reference sequence). The CDR3 contains 15 residues. Trimming removed 2 bases from V and 10 bases from J; junction bases left unmatched: 7. The CDR3 nucleotides are TGTGCCAGTAGTATATACCTAGCGGGGGGTGGAGAGCAGTTCTTC. This encodes CASSIYLAGGGEQFF.

CDR3 amino acids: CASSLGVIDYGYTF. The DNA of the CDR3 is TGTGCCAGCAGCCTTGGAGTTATTGACTATGGCTACACCTTC. V is TRBV3-1 (or the pseudogene TRBV3-2) and J is TRBJ1-2; no reliable D call. V lost 4 bases, J lost 3 bases, and 12 bases lay in between. The CDR3 loop spans 14 amino acids. Germline CDR1 is LGHDT and CDR2 is YNNKEL (reference sequence).

The J gene is TRBJ1-5, the V gene TRBV6-2 or TRBV6-3; D not resolved. This CDR3 is built from 15 residues. Germline CDR1 reads MNHEY; CDR2 reads SVGEGT. V was trimmed by 3 bases and J by 4 bases, leaving 13 bases between them. For the CDR3, the DNA is TGTGCCAGCAGTTATGACATACCTATTAATCAGCCCCAGCATTTT. Translating gives CASSYDIPINQPQHF.

The chain carries TRBV7-9 and TRBJ2-3; TRBD1 is a possible D gene (5 bases). The CDR3 has 15 residues. CDR1 SEHNR and CDR2 FQNEAQ come from the germline V gene (reference sequence). The CDR3, as DNA: TGTGCATCCACCGGCCACTCAGGGCCCACAGATACGCAGTATTTT. It encodes CASTGHSGPTDTQYF.

This chain connects TRBV18 to TRBJ1-6; a weak D match, TRBD1 (6 bases). The V gene's germline CDR1 is KGHSH and CDR2 LQKENI. With 7 bases removed from V and 7 bases from J, the gap between germline ends came to 11 bases. This CDR3 spans 13 amino acids. The chain's CDR3 is CASYQGTNSPLHF. DNA of the CDR3: TGTGCCAGCTACCAGGGGACCAATTCACCCCTCCACTTT.

The chain employs TRBV11-1 and TRBJ2-1; D remains unclear. Trimming took 3 bases from V and 7 from J, leaving 19 bases between them. The CDR3 loop spans 16 amino acids. Germline values: CDR1 SGHAT, CDR2 FQDESV (reference sequence). CDR3 nucleotide sequence: TGTGCCAGCAGCTTTTACCTCGGCCCTCCGAGGAATGAGCAGTTCTTC. Translation gives CASSFYLGPPRNEQFF.